A single sample gave rise to the 12 T cell receptor beta chains below, sequenced in a study of sequential checkpoint blockade in melanoma. Profiled with immunoSEQ multiplex PCR; TCRdb holds only in-frame clones, not every one. The sample includes 25,000 to 30,000 clones, around 80% of them seen just once. Treatment noted: randomized to nivolumab then ipilimumab (arm A) or the reverse (arm B). Source: CD8+ T cells sorted from blood (inferred from file names), taken from a patient given nivolumab and ipilimumab in sequence. The receptor set was obtained from a human donor with melanoma.

The chain has TRBV2 and TRBJ1-6; the D is unclear. This CDR3 is 14 amino acids long. Trimming removed 4 bases from V and 4 bases from J, with 8 bases in between. The germline CDR1 and CDR2 sequences are SNHLY and FYNNEI. The CDR3 loop reads CASSVTEYNSPLHF. DNA of the CDR3: TGTGCCAGCAGTGTGACGGAGTATAATTCACCCCTCCACTTT.

V and J are TRBV6-5 and TRBJ2-7, with TRBD1 matching over 9 bases. The V gene's germline CDR1 is MNHEY and CDR2 SVGAGI. The CDR3 has 13 residues. The junction had 5 bases not matched to a gene; V was cut back by 6 bases and J by 5 bases. CDR3 loop: CASRPTGGDEQYF. As DNA, the CDR3 is TGTGCCAGCAGGCCGACAGGGGGGGACGAGCAGTACTTC.

In DNA form, the CDR3 reads TGTGCCAGCAGCCGATATGGGGGGAGCACTGAAGCTTTCTTT. The encoded protein is CASSRYGGSTEAFF. This chain connects TRBV14 to TRBJ1-1; possibly TRBD1 for D (5 bases). Between the trimmed V and J ends, which lost 4 bases and 4 bases, there was a span of 13 bases. From germline, CDR1 is SGHDN and CDR2 FVKESK. The CDR3 covers 14 residues.

The V gene is TRBV7-9, the J gene TRBJ2-4, with TRBD1 matching 7 bases. The CDR3 is 13 residues long. J gave up 4 bases and V 5 bases, and 2 bases lay outside the gene matches. CDR1 and CDR2 (germline): SEHNR, FQNEAQ (reference sequence). The CDR3, as DNA: TGTGCCAGCAGCGAGGACAGGAAAAACATTCAGTACTTC. Protein sequence: CASSEDRKNIQYF. Full variable domain (missing parts from reference TRBV7-9 and TRBJ2-4): DTGVSQNPRHKITKRGQNVTFRCDPISEHNRLYWYRQTLGQGPEFLTYFQNEAQLEKSRLLSDRFSAERPKGSFSTLEIQRTEQGDSAMYLCASSEDRKNIQYFGAGTRLSVL.

The chain uses TRBV7-8 and TRBJ2-7; 7 positions agree with TRBD1. Trimming removed 1 base from V and 0 bases from J; junction bases left unmatched: 6. Germline CDR1 is SGHVS and CDR2 is FQNEAQ. The CDR3 has 16 residues. CDR3 sequence (DNA): TGTGCCAGCAGCTTAGAGGGGGCGCGACCCTCCTACGAGCAGTACTTC. This sequence encodes CASSLEGARPSYEQYF.

The chain has TRBV5-1 and TRBJ1-1; D unclear. V was clipped by 4 bases and J by 8 bases, with 12 bases between them. This CDR3 region has 12 residues. In germline, CDR1 is SGHRS, CDR2 YFSETQ. The CDR3 region is CASSAAHSEAFF. The CDR3, as DNA: TGCGCCAGCAGCGCCGCCCATAGCGAAGCTTTCTTT. Based on the CDR3 plus reference TRBV5-1 and TRBJ1-1, the full variable domain is KAGVTQTPRYLIKTRGQQVTLSCSPISGHRSVSWYQQTPGQGLQFLFEYFSETQRNKGNFPGRFSGRQFSNSRSEMNVSTLELGDSALYLCASSAAHSEAFFGQGTRLTVV.

This chain uses TRBV6-6 with TRBJ1-1, with TRBD1 as a possible D gene (5 bases). Trimming cost V 9 bases and J 0 bases, with 17 bases left between them. The CDR3 consists of 15 residues. Per germline, CDR1 MNHNY and CDR2 SVGAGI (reference sequence). The CDR3 DNA reads TGTGCCAGTTCGGAGGGGTCGGGTTTGAACACTGAAGCTTTCTTT. This codes for CASSEGSGLNTEAFF.

V gene TRBV9 combines with J gene TRBJ2-2; the D gene is possibly TRBD2 (5 bases). This CDR3 is 14 amino acids long. The germline CDR1 and CDR2 sequences are SGDLS and YYNGEE. The V end was cut by 4 bases, the J end by 6 bases, with 13 bases between. The DNA for the CDR3 is TGTGCCAGCAGCCCGGGGTTTCTGGCCGGGGAGCTGTTTTTT. Translating gives CASSPGFLAGELFF.

The rearrangement uses TRBV29-1 and TRBJ1-1; D possibly corresponds to TRBD1 (6 bases). Germline CDR1 SQVTM, CDR2 ANQGSEA. CDR3 length: 17 amino acids. Trimming cost V 4 bases and J 7 bases, with 28 bases left between them. The CDR3 protein is CSVAEPGHPFASGEAFF. CDR3 bases: TGCAGCGTTGCCGAACCGGGACACCCTTTTGCGAGCGGTGAAGCTTTCTTT.

The chain employs TRBV5-1 and TRBJ2-1; 11 positions match TRBD2. V lost 3 bases and J lost 8; bases outside the gene matches: 4. Germline loops: CDR1 SGHRS, CDR2 YFSETQ. The CDR3 sequence is 14 residues long. The CDR3 DNA reads as TGCGCCAGCAGCTCAACTAGCGGGAGTTATGAGCAGTTCTTC. This translates into CASSSTSGSYEQFF.

This clone qualifies as large. The chain is built from TRBV6-4 and TRBJ2-1; D is possibly TRBD2 (7 bases). Trimming took off 4 bases at V and 7 bases at J, with 20 bases between the two ends. The germline CDR1 and CDR2 sequences are MRHNA and SNTAGT. This CDR3 is 16 amino acids long. The CDR3 reads CASSAHPEGGLNEQFF. CDR3 sequence (DNA): TGTGCCAGCAGTGCCCACCCGGAGGGGGGGCTTAATGAGCAGTTCTTC.

This chain links TRBV5-6 with TRBJ2-7; TRBD1 aligns across 8 bases. CDR3 length equals 15 residues. Germline values: CDR1 SGHDT, CDR2 YYEEEE. V lost 4 bases, J lost 0 bases, and 6 bases stayed unmatched. The DNA for the CDR3 is TGTGCCAGCAGCGGGGGACAGGACCCCTCCTACGAGCAGTACTTC. It specifies CASSGGQDPSYEQYF.